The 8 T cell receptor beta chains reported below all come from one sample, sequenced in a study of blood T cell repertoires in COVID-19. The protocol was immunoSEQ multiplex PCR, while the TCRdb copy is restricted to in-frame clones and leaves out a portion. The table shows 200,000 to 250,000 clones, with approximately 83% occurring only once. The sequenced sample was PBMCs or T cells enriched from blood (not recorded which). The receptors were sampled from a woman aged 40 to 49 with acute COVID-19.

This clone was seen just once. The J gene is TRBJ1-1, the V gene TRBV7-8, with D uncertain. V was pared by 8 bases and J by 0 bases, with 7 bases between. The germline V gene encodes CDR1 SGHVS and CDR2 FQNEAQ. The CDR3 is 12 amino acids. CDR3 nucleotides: TGTGCCAGCCAAACACTGAACACTGAAGCTTTCTTT. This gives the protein CASQTLNTEAFF.

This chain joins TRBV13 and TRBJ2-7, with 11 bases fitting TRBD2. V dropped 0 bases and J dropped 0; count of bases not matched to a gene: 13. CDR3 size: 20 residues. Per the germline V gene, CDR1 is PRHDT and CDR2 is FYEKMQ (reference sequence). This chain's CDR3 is CASSLGWKASGRSASYEQYF. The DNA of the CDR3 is TGTGCCAGCAGCTTAGGCTGGAAAGCTAGCGGGAGGTCGGCCTCCTACGAGCAGTACTTC.

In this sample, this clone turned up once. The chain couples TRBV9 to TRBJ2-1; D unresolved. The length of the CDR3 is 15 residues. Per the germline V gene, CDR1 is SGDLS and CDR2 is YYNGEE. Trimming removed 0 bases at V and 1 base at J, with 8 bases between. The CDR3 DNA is TGTGCCAGCAGCGTAGGAACTCCTTCCTACAATGAGCAGTTCTTC. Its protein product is CASSVGTPSYNEQFF. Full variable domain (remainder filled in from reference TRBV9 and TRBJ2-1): DSGVTQTPKHLITATGQRVTLRCSPRSGDLSVYWYQQSLDQGLQFLIQYYNGEERAKGNILERFSAQQFPDLHSELNLSSLELGDSALYFCASSVGTPSYNEQFFGPGTRLTVL.

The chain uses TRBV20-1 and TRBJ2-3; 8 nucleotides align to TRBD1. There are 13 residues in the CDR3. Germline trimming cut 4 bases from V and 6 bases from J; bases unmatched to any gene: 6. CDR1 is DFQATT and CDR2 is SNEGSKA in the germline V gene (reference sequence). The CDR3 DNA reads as TGCAGTGCTACTGACAGGGGAATGGATACGCAGTATTTT. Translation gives CSATDRGMDTQYF.

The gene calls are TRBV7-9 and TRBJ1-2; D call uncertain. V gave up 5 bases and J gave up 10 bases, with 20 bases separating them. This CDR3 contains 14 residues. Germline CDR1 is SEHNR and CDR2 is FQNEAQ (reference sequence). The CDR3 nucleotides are TGTGCCAGCAGCCCCACAAAGCGGGCGGACGACTACACCTTC. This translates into CASSPTKRADDYTF.

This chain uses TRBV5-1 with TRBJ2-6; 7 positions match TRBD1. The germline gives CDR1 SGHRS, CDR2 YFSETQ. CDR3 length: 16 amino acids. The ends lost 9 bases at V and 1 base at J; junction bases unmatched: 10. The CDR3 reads CATNDRASSGANVLTF. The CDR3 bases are TGCGCCACCAACGACAGGGCCTCTTCTGGGGCCAACGTCCTGACTTTC.

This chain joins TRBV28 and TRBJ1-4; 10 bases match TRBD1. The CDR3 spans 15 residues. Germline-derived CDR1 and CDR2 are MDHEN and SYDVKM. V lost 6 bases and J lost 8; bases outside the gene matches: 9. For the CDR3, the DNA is TGTGCCAGCAGCCTCTCCGGGACAGGGGTGGAAAAACTGTTTTTT. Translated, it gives CASSLSGTGVEKLFF.

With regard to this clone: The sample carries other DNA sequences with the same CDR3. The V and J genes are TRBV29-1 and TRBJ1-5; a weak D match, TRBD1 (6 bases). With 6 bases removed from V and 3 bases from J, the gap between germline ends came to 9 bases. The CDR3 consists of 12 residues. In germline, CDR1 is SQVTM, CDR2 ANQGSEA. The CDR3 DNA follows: TGCAGCGTCCAGGGGACCAATCAGCCCCAGCATTTT. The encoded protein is CSVQGTNQPQHF.